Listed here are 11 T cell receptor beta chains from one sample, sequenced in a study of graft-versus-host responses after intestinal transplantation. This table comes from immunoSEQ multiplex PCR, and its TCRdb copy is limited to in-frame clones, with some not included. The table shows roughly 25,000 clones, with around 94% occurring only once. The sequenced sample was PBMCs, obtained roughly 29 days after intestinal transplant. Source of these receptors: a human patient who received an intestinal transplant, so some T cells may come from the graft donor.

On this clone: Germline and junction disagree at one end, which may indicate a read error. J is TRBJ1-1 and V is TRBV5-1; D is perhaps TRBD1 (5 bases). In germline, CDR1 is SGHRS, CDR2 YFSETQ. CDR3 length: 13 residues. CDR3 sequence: CASSLLRGTKLNF. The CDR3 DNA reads TGCGCCAGCAGTCTCTTGCGGGGGACCAAACTCAACTTT.

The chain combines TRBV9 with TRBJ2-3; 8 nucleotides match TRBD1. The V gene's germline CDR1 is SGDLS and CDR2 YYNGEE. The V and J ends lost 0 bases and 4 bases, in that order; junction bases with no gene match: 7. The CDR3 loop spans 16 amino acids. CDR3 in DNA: TGTGCCAGCAGCGTAGATCAGCAGGGGGCCGCAGATACGCAGTATTTT. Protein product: CASSVDQQGAADTQYF. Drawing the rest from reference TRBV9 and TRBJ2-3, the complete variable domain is DSGVTQTPKHLITATGQRVTLRCSPRSGDLSVYWYQQSLDQGLQFLIQYYNGEERAKGNILERFSAQQFPDLHSELNLSSLELGDSALYFCASSVDQQGAADTQYFGPGTRLTVL.

DNA of the CDR3: TGTGCAAGTCGCTTAGTGGGGACAGGAGGGCACTATGGCTACACCTTC. Translation: CASRLVGTGGHYGYTF. The rearrangement joins TRBV12-2 to TRBJ1-2; TRBD1, the table's D call, lacks a check against the DNA. TRBV12-2 is a documented pseudogene. The CDR3 runs 16 residues.

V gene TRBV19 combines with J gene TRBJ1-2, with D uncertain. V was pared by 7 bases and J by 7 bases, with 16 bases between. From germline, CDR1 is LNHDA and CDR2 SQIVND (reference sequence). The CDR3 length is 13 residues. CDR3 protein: CASTYSPGLGYTF. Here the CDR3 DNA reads TGTGCCAGTACCTATAGTCCCGGTCTTGGCTACACCTTC.

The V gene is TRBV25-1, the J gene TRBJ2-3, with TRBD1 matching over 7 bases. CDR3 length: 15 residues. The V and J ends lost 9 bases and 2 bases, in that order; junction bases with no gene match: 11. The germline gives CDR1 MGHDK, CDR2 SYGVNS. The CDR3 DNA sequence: TGTGCCAGTTCGGACAGGCTTGGTTACACAGATACGCAGTATTTT. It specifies CASSDRLGYTDTQYF. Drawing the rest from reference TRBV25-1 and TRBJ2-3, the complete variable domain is EADIYQTPRYLVIGTGKKITLECSQTMGHDKMYWYQQDPGMELHLIHYSYGVNSTEKGDLSSESTVSRIRTEHFPLTLESARPSHTSQYLCASSDRLGYTDTQYFGPGTRLTVL.

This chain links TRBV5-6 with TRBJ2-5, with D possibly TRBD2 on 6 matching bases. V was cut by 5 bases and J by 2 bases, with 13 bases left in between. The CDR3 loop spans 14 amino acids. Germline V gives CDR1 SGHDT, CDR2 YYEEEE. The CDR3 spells CASRMGGGQETQYF. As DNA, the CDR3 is TGTGCCAGCAGGATGGGGGGAGGACAAGAGACCCAGTACTTC. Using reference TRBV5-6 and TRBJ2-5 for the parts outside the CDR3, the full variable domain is DAGVTQSPTHLIKTRGQQVTLRCSPKSGHDTVSWYQQALGQGPQFIFQYYEEEERQRGNFPDRFSGHQFPNYSSELNVNALLLGDSALYLCASRMGGGQETQYFGPGTRLLVL.

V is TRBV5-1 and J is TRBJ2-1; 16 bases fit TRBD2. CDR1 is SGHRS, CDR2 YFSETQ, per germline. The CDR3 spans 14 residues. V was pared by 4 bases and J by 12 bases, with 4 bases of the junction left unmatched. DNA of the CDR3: TGCGCCAGCAGCATGGGACTAGCGGGAGGGCGGCAGTTCTTC. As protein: CASSMGLAGGRQFF.

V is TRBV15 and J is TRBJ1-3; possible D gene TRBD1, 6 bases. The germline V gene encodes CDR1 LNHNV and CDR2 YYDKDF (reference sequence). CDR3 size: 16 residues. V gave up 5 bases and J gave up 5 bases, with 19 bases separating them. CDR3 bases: TGTGCCACCAGCCGCACAGGGTCCCCTTCTCGAAACACCATATATTTT. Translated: CATSRTGSPSRNTIYF.

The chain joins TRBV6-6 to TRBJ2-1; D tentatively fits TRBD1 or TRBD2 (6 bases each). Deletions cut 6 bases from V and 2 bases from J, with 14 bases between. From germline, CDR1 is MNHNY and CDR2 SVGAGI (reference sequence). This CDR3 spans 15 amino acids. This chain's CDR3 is CASSRRGPPYNEQFF. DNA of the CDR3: TGTGCCAGCAGCCGACGGGGGCCGCCCTACAATGAGCAGTTCTTC.

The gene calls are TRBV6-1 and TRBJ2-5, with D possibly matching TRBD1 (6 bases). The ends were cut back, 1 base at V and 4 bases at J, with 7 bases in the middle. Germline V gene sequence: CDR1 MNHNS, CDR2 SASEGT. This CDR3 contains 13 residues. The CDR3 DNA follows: TGTGCCAGCAGTGAAGACAGGGTAGAGACCCAGTACTTC. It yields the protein CASSEDRVETQYF.

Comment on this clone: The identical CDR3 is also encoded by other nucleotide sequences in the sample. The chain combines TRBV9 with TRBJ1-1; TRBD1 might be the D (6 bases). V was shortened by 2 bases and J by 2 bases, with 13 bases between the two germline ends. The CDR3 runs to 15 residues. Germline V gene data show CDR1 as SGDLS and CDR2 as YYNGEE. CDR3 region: CASSVGGGGNTEAFF. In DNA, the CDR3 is TGTGCCAGCAGCGTCGGGGGCGGGGGTAACACTGAAGCTTTCTTT.